A single sample gave rise to the 29 T cell receptor beta chains below, sequenced in a study of blood T cell repertoires in COVID-19. Sequencing used immunoSEQ multiplex PCR; TCRdb keeps in-frame clones, though not all of them. The sample holds about 270,000 clones, around 86% seen once. Input material: peripheral blood. The receptors originated from a woman aged 55-70 years with active or convalescent COVID-19.

The V and J genes are TRBV16 and TRBJ1-1, with 8 positions matching TRBD1. The CDR3 covers 15 residues. Unmatched junction bases numbered 7, after V lost 1 base and J lost 6 bases. Germline CDR1 and CDR2: KGHSY and FQNENV. CDR3 DNA: TGTGCCAGCAGCCAATTAGCAGGGGGCCGCTCTGAAGCTTTCTTT. Its translation is CASSQLAGGRSEAFF.

V gene TRBV3-1 (or the pseudogene TRBV3-2) combines with J gene TRBJ1-2; D is ambiguous. The V gene's germline CDR1 is LGHDT and CDR2 YNNKEL (reference sequence). This CDR3 is built from 16 residues. V was cut by 1 base and J by 0 bases, with 12 bases left in between. CDR3 region: CASSQGVAGANYGYTF. The CDR3 DNA follows: TGTGCCAGCAGCCAAGGTGTGGCGGGAGCTAACTATGGCTACACCTTC.

The chain uses TRBV4-3 and TRBJ1-1; 7 bases map to TRBD1. CDR3 length: 16 amino acids. V was pared by 1 base and J by 5 bases, with 10 bases of the junction left unmatched. Germline loops: CDR1 LGHNA, CDR2 YSLEER. CDR3 sequence (DNA): TGCGCCAGCAGCCAAGTCGCCAACAGGGGCAGGACTGAAGCTTTCTTT. Translation: CASSQVANRGRTEAFF.

The chain combines TRBV2 with TRBJ2-7, with TRBD1 matching over 10 bases. The germline gives CDR1 SNHLY, CDR2 FYNNEI. V lost 5 bases to trimming and J lost 1 base; unmatched junction nucleotides: 5. This CDR3 has 15 residues. CDR3 in amino acids: CASSIPGQGSYEQYF. The CDR3 DNA is TGTGCCAGCAGTATACCGGGACAGGGGTCCTACGAGCAGTACTTC.

The CDR3 loop reads CASSPGSPYNEQFF. Written as DNA, the CDR3 is TGTGCCAGCAGCCCAGGGTCCCCCTACAATGAGCAGTTCTTC. The chain recombines TRBV3-1 (or the pseudogene TRBV3-2) with TRBJ2-1; D might be TRBD1 (5 bases). The CDR3 is 14 amino acids. Trimming left V 4 bases short and J 2 bases short, with 9 bases between. Germline-derived CDR1 and CDR2 are LGHDT and YNNKEL (reference sequence).

The chain carries TRBV19 and TRBJ1-3; weak D call: TRBD1 (6 bases). The germline V gene has CDR1 LNHDA and CDR2 SQIVND (reference sequence). The CDR3 is 15 residues long. The V and J ends lost 1 base and 2 bases respectively, with 9 bases between them. CDR3 protein: CASSIGGGPGNTIYF. DNA of the CDR3: TGTGCCAGTAGTATAGGAGGGGGACCTGGAAACACCATATATTTT.

The rearrangement links TRBV5-1 to TRBJ1-1; D uncertain. This CDR3 contains 13 residues. Per germline, CDR1 SGHRS and CDR2 YFSETQ. Trimming shortened V by 0 bases and J by 7 bases, and 10 bases separated the two germline ends. As DNA, the CDR3 is TGCGCCAGCAGCTTGGGCCAGGTATATGAAGCTTTCTTT. Amino acids: CASSLGQVYEAFF. Full variable domain (rest looked up from reference TRBV5-1 and TRBJ1-1): KAGVTQTPRYLIKTRGQQVTLSCSPISGHRSVSWYQQTPGQGLQFLFEYFSETQRNKGNFPGRFSGRQFSNSRSEMNVSTLELGDSALYLCASSLGQVYEAFFGQGTRLTVV.

The chain recombines TRBV14 with TRBJ2-1; 11 bases agree with TRBD2. The CDR3 sequence is 19 residues long. V shed 8 bases and J 5 bases; nucleotides not matched to a gene: 20. The germline V gene encodes CDR1 SGHDN and CDR2 FVKESK. CDR3 region: CASSPAGLFSGGADNEQFF. The CDR3 bases are TGTGCCAGCTCGCCGGCGGGGCTCTTTAGCGGGGGGGCCGACAATGAGCAGTTCTTC.

The V and J genes are TRBV3-1 (or the pseudogene TRBV3-2) and TRBJ2-1; 7 bases are a match to TRBD2. Germline assignment: CDR1 LGHDT and CDR2 YNNKEL (reference sequence). CDR3 size: 15 residues. With V trimmed by 4 bases and J by 0 bases, 3 bases remained unmatched. CDR3 sequence reads: CASSRAGSSYNEQFF. DNA of the CDR3: TGTGCCAGCAGCCGAGCGGGAAGCTCCTACAATGAGCAGTTCTTC.

This clone appeared once. The genes are TRBV5-1 and TRBJ2-5; tentative D call: TRBD2 (6 bases). The CDR3 consists of 16 residues. The germline gives CDR1 SGHRS, CDR2 YFSETQ. The V gene lost 4 bases and the J gene lost 7 bases, with 23 bases spanning the gap. Here the CDR3 reads CASSLGGTTQWVTQYF. The CDR3 DNA reads as TGCGCCAGCAGCCTCGGCGGGACCACACAGTGGGTGACCCAGTACTTC. Combining the CDR3 with reference TRBV5-1 and TRBJ2-5 gives the whole variable domain KAGVTQTPRYLIKTRGQQVTLSCSPISGHRSVSWYQQTPGQGLQFLFEYFSETQRNKGNFPGRFSGRQFSNSRSEMNVSTLELGDSALYLCASSLGGTTQWVTQYFGPGTRLLVL.

The V and J genes are TRBV7-9 and TRBJ2-3; D call uncertain. Germline CDR1 and CDR2: SEHNR and FQNEAQ (reference sequence). V was cut by 11 bases and J by 2 bases, with 8 bases left in between. The CDR3 has 11 amino acids. The CDR3, as DNA: TGTGCCGGAGTGAACACAGATACGCAGTATTTT. This translates into CAGVNTDTQYF.

This clone was observed a few times. The rearrangement uses TRBV5-6 and TRBJ2-3, with a weak D call TRBD2 (6 bases). Trimming cost V 4 bases and J 4 bases, with 19 bases left between them. The CDR3 has 16 amino acids. CDR1 SGHDT and CDR2 YYEEEE come from the germline V gene. CDR3 protein: CASSGPAAGWADTQYF. In nucleotides, the CDR3 is TGTGCCAGCAGCGGCCCCGCGGCGGGGTGGGCAGATACGCAGTATTTT.

The CDR3 coding sequence is TGTGCCAGCAGCCAAGTGCCTAGCGGGGGGCAGAACACCGGGGAGCTGTTTTTT. Translation gives CASSQVPSGGQNTGELFF. The chain uses TRBV4-2 and TRBJ2-2, with 11 positions matching TRBD2. Germline loops: CDR1 LGHNA, CDR2 YNFKEQ. J lost 1 base, V lost 1 base, and 5 bases had no gene match. The CDR3 is made up of 18 amino acids.

The chain uses TRBV10-1 and TRBJ1-1; TRBD1 is a possible D gene (6 bases). Germline V gene data show CDR1 as WNHNN and CDR2 as SYGVQD (reference sequence). This CDR3 contains 16 residues. V was cut by 6 bases and J by 1 base, with 18 bases left in between. CDR3 region: CASSSSSQGWNTEAFF. DNA for the CDR3: TGCGCCAGCAGCAGTTCGAGCCAGGGGTGGAACACTGAAGCTTTCTTT.

V usage is TRBV21-1 and J usage is TRBJ1-6. TRBV21-1 represents a pseudogene. CDR3 length: 13 residues. The CDR3 spells CASSNKATGPLHF. CDR3 coding DNA: TGTGCCAGCAGCAATAAAGCCACCGGACCCCTCCACTTT.

This chain joins TRBV5-4 and TRBJ1-5; TRBD1 might be the D (5 bases). The CDR3 is 14 residues long. Trimming removed 4 bases from V and 5 bases from J, with 13 bases in between. Looked up from germline, CDR1 is SGHNT and CDR2 is YYREEE (reference sequence). This chain's CDR3 is CASSTGGADQPQHF. The CDR3, as DNA: TGTGCCAGCAGCACCGGGGGAGCCGATCAGCCCCAGCATTTT.

The CDR3 loop is CASSLQGMGNQPQHF. CDR3 nucleotide sequence: TGTGCCAGCAGTCTCCAGGGTATGGGCAATCAGCCCCAGCATTTT. V usage is TRBV6-5 and J usage is TRBJ1-5; perhaps TRBD1 as D (5 bases). V was shortened by 5 bases and J by 2 bases, with 13 bases between the two germline ends. This CDR3 is 15 amino acids long. Germline V gene sequence: CDR1 MNHEY, CDR2 SVGAGI.

In its sample, this clone was seen once. The genes are TRBV4-1 and TRBJ1-2, with D perhaps TRBD1 (6 bases). V was shortened by 3 bases and J by 4 bases, with 18 bases between the two germline ends. The CDR3 consists of 16 residues. Germline values: CDR1 MGHRA, CDR2 YSYEKL. The CDR3 DNA follows: TGCGCCAGCAGCCAGAGGGCTAGGGGGGGAGGCTATGGCTACACCTTC. Its protein is CASSQRARGGGYGYTF.

The gene calls are TRBV12-3 or TRBV12-4 and TRBJ1-2; D gene unclear. The CDR3 has 13 residues. Trimming shortened V by 1 base and J by 3 bases, and 6 bases separated the two germline ends. The CDR3 nucleotides are TGTGCCAGCAGTTTAGTAGCTTACTATGGCTACACCTTC. It encodes CASSLVAYYGYTF.

The chain recombines TRBV5-4 with TRBJ2-4; 7 positions match TRBD1. The germline V gene encodes CDR1 SGHNT and CDR2 YYREEE (reference sequence). V was clipped by 8 bases and J by 3 bases; unmatched bases: 5. The CDR3 has 13 residues. CDR3 amino acids: CARSPGGKNIQYF. The DNA for the CDR3 is TGTGCCAGATCGCCAGGGGGCAAAAACATTCAGTACTTC.

The V gene is TRBV2, the J gene TRBJ2-6, with 8 bases matching TRBD1. The CDR3 spans 15 residues. CDR1 is SNHLY, CDR2 FYNNEI, per germline. The V and J ends lost 6 bases and 1 base, in that order; junction bases with no gene match: 2. CDR3 region: CASRDRVSGANVLTF. The CDR3 region has the DNA TGTGCCAGCAGGGACAGGGTGTCTGGGGCCAACGTCCTGACTTTC.

The genes are TRBV5-6 and TRBJ2-5; tentative D call: TRBD2 (6 bases). This CDR3 region has 12 residues. The V gene lost 1 base and the J gene lost 5 bases, with 6 bases spanning the gap. Per germline, CDR1 SGHDT and CDR2 YYEEEE. CDR3 DNA sequence: TGTGCCAGCAGCTTGCGGGAGGAGACCCAGTACTTC. Residues: CASSLREETQYF.

This sequence joins TRBV5-1 and TRBJ1-4; 12 positions match TRBD1. CDR3 length equals 17 residues. Germline loops: CDR1 SGHRS, CDR2 YFSETQ. J lost 7 bases, V lost 0 bases, and 7 bases had no gene match. CDR3 loop: CASSLAPGQGAGEKLFF. CDR3 DNA sequence: TGCGCCAGCAGCTTGGCGCCGGGACAGGGGGCAGGTGAAAAACTGTTTTTT.

The rearrangement uses TRBV16 and TRBJ1-2, with a possible D match to TRBD1 (5 bases). Germline assignment: CDR1 KGHSY and CDR2 FQNENV. The CDR3 sequence is 18 residues long. Trimming removed 4 bases from V and 6 bases from J, with 27 bases in between. CDR3 sequence reads: CASSPNIVAQDRRHGYTF. The CDR3 DNA sequence: TGTGCCAGCAGCCCCAATATTGTTGCACAGGACCGCCGCCATGGCTACACCTTC.

CDR3 bases: TGTGCCAGCAGCCTAAGAGGGACTGAAGCTTTCTTT. Its protein product is CASSLRGTEAFF. The chain carries TRBV6-2 or TRBV6-3 and TRBJ1-1; D not resolved. The CDR3 length is 12 residues. Germline V gene data show CDR1 as MNHEY and CDR2 as SVGEGT. Trimming shortened V by 6 bases and J by 5 bases, and 10 bases separated the two germline ends.

This clone was seen more than once but under ten times. The rearrangement uses TRBV12-2 and TRBJ1-6. TRBV12-2 is a pseudogene locus. The CDR3 is 14 amino acids. Here the CDR3 reads CASRDPRERSPLHF. CDR3 nucleotide sequence: TGTGCAAGTCGGGACCCGAGGGAGCGTTCACCCCTCCACTTT.

The chain is built from TRBV6-5 and TRBJ2-7; 9 bases fit TRBD1. CDR1 is MNHEY, CDR2 SVGAGI, per germline. This CDR3 is 15 amino acids long. V shed 0 bases, J shed 2 bases, and the junction held 2 bases outside the gene matches. Here the CDR3 reads CASSYSWTGAYEQYF. CDR3 coding DNA: TGTGCCAGCAGTTACTCCTGGACAGGGGCCTACGAGCAGTACTTC.

The chain is built from TRBV6-5 and TRBJ1-2; no clear D gene. The length of the CDR3 is 12 residues. V lost 6 bases, J lost 3 bases, and 8 bases lay in between. Looked up from germline, CDR1 is MNHEY and CDR2 is SVGAGI. The CDR3 coding sequence is TGTGCCAGCAGCGATACGGACTATGGCTACACCTTC. Its translation: CASSDTDYGYTF.

The chain carries TRBV7-3 and TRBJ1-2; D is unclear. Germline CDR1 SGHTA, CDR2 FQGTGA. V dropped 2 bases and J dropped 6 bases, with 28 bases sitting between them. CDR3 length: 19 amino acids. Here the CDR3 reads CASSLSGWPWPQSINGYTF. CDR3 in DNA: TGTGCCAGCAGCTTATCGGGATGGCCTTGGCCTCAGTCGATCAATGGCTACACCTTC.